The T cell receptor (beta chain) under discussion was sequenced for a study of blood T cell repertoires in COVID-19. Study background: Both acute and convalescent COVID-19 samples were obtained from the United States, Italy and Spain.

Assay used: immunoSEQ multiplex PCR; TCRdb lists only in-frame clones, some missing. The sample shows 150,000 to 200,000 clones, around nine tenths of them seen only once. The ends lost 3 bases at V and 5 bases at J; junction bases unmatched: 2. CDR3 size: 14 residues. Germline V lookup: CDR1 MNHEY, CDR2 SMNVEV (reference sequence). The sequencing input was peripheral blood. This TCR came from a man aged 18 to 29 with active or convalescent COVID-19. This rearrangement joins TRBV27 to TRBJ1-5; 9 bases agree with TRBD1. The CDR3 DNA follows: TGTGCCAGCAGTTTCGGACAGGGGTATCAGCCCCAGCATTTT. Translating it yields CASSFGQGYQPQHF.